Following are 8 T cell receptor beta chains from one sample sequenced in a study of shared clonotypes between healthy human individuals. Here immunoSEQ multiplex PCR was the method, and the copy in TCRdb shows in-frame clones only, minus some. Here the sample spans 2.3 million or so clones, just over 90% being singletons. The sample comprised naive CD4+ T cells from PBMCs. Subset specified: CD45RA+ positively selected. Every receptor here comes from a man aged 18-30 years in good health. Some clones in this sample may be carry-over from other donors' samples.

In its sample, this clone was seen once. The V and J genes are TRBV2 and TRBJ2-7; TRBD1 matches 8 bases. V was clipped by 4 bases and J by 2 bases; unmatched bases: 4. In germline, CDR1 is SNHLY, CDR2 FYNNEI. This CDR3 spans 14 amino acids. CDR3 nucleotides: TGTGCCAGCAGTGTGGACAGGGTGCCCTACGAGCAGTACTTC. The encoded protein is CASSVDRVPYEQYF.

The J gene is TRBJ2-5, the V gene TRBV2; D possibly uses TRBD1 or TRBD2 (5 bases each). Germline loops: CDR1 SNHLY, CDR2 FYNNEI. The CDR3 totals 13 residues. Trimming shortened V by 7 bases and J by 5 bases, and 14 bases separated the two germline ends. The CDR3 loop reads CASTPEGWETQYF. For the CDR3, the DNA is TGTGCCAGCACCCCAGAGGGGTGGGAGACCCAGTACTTC.

The chain has TRBV28 and TRBJ2-3, with 9 nucleotides matching TRBD2. Germline assignment: CDR1 MDHEN and CDR2 SYDVKM. This CDR3 has 13 amino acids. Germline trimming cut 9 bases from V and 4 bases from J; bases unmatched to any gene: 5. The CDR3 nucleotides are TGTGCCAGTAAGCTAGCGGGGTCAGATACGCAGTATTTT. It specifies CASKLAGSDTQYF.

V and J are TRBV5-1 and TRBJ1-2, with no clear D. This CDR3 region has 13 residues. V was cut by 0 bases and J by 12 bases, with 15 bases left in between. Germline loops: CDR1 SGHRS, CDR2 YFSETQ. Here the CDR3 DNA reads TGCGCCAGCAGCTTGGACTCCTCCAGGCCCCACACCTTC. Encoded protein: CASSLDSSRPHTF.

The rearrangement uses TRBV7-6 and TRBJ2-2, with TRBD2 matching 9 bases. The CDR3 is 16 residues long. Germline CDR1 SGHVS, CDR2 FNYEAQ. Trimming removed 4 bases from V and 1 base from J; junction bases left unmatched: 4. Written as DNA, the CDR3 is TGTGCCAGCAGCTCCAGACTAGCGGAGAACACCGGGGAGCTGTTTTTT. It codes for CASSSRLAENTGELFF.

This clone has only one observation. V and J are TRBV10-3 and TRBJ1-1; D is uncertain. Per germline, CDR1 ENHRY and CDR2 SYGVKD. The CDR3 has 13 amino acids. Trimming stripped 7 bases from V and 0 bases from J, with 9 bases between. The CDR3 here is CAIKNLLNTEAFF. The CDR3 DNA reads TGTGCCATCAAAAACCTCCTGAACACTGAAGCTTTCTTT.

For the CDR3, the DNA is TGTGCCAGCAGCTTAGAGCAGCTAGATGAGCAGTTCTTC. Protein sequence: CASSLEQLDEQFF. This rearrangement joins TRBV11-3 to TRBJ2-1; D is ambiguous. There are 13 residues in the CDR3. Trimming removed 0 bases from V and 8 bases from J, with 8 bases in between. The germline gives CDR1 SGHNT, CDR2 YENEEA.

The CDR3, as DNA: TGTGCCAGCAGCCGATCCGGGGACGGTGGAAACACCATATATTTT. Its translation: CASSRSGDGGNTIYF. The rearrangement links TRBV11-3 to TRBJ1-3, with a tentative D call TRBD1 (5 bases). Germline-derived CDR1 and CDR2 are SGHNT and YENEEA. The V gene lost 5 bases and the J gene lost 3 bases, with 14 bases spanning the gap. This CDR3 has 15 amino acids.